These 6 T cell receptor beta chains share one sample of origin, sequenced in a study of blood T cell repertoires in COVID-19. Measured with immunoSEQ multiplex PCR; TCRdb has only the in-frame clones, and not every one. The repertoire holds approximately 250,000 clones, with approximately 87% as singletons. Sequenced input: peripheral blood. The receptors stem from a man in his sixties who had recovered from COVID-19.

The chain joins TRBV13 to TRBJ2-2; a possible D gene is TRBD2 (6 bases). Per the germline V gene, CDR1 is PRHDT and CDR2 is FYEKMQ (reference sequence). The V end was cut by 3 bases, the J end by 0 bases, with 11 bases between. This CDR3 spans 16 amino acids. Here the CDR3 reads CASSFSWGANTGELFF. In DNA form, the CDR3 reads TGTGCCAGCAGCTTTTCATGGGGGGCGAACACCGGGGAGCTGTTTTTT. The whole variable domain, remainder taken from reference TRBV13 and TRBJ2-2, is AAGVIQSPRHLIKEKRETATLKCYPIPRHDTVYWYQQGPGQDPQFLISFYEKMQSDKGSIPDRFSAQQFSDYHSELNMSSLELGDSALYFCASSFSWGANTGELFFGEGSRLTVL.

Here the CDR3 reads CASTPAGRDGYTF. CDR3 DNA sequence: TGTGCCAGCACCCCGGCGGGGAGGGATGGCTACACCTTC. This chain uses TRBV28 with TRBJ1-2, with no clear D. This CDR3 is built from 13 residues. CDR1 and CDR2 from the germline V gene are MDHEN and SYDVKM. V was cut by 7 bases and J by 6 bases, with 15 bases left in between.

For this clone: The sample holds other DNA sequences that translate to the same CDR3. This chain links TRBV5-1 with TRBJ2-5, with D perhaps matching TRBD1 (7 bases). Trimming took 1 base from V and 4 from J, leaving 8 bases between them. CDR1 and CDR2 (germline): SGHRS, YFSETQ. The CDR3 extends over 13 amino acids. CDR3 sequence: CASSLQGGETQYF. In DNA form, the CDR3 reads TGCGCCAGCAGCTTGCAGGGGGGAGAGACCCAGTACTTC.

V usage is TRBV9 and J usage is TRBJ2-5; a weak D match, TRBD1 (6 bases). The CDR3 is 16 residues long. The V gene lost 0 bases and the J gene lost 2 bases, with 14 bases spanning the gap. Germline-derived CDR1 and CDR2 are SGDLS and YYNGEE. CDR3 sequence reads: CASSVGTNRVQETQYF. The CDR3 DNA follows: TGTGCCAGCAGCGTAGGGACGAACAGGGTTCAAGAGACCCAGTACTTC.

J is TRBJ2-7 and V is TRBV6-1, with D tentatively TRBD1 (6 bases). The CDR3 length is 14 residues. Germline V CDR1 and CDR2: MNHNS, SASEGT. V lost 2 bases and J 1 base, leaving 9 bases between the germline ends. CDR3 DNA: TGTGCCAGCAGTGAAAGTACAGGGTCCTACGAGCAGTACTTC. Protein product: CASSESTGSYEQYF.

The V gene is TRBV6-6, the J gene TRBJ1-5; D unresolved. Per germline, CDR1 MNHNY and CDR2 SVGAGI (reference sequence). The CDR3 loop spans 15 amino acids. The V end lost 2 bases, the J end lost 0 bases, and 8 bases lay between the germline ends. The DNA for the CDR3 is TGTGCCAGCAGTTACGGACGGGATAGCAATCAGCCCCAGCATTTT. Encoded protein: CASSYGRDSNQPQHF.